The 15 T cell receptor beta chains given below trace back to one sample, sequenced in a study of cytomegalovirus exposure and HLA in healthy donors. This PCR relied on a set of 60 Vbeta primers and 13 Jbeta primers. Assay used: immunoSEQ multiplex PCR; TCRdb lists only in-frame clones, some missing. This table holds over 120,000 clones, around 78% found once. Source material: PBMCs. The receptors originated from a woman between 18 and 29 years old in good health and CMV-seropositive.

The V gene is TRBV30, the J gene TRBJ1-2, with 10 bases fitting TRBD1. V shed 2 bases and J 1 base; nucleotides not matched to a gene: 7. The length of the CDR3 is 16 residues. The V gene's germline CDR1 is GTSNPN and CDR2 SVGIG (reference sequence). CDR3 amino acids: CAWSRLDRGLNYGYTF. The CDR3 DNA reads as TGTGCCTGGAGTCGGCTCGACAGGGGGCTTAACTATGGCTACACCTTC.

This rearrangement joins TRBV18 to TRBJ2-2, with 7 bases fitting TRBD1. CDR3 size: 15 residues. In germline, CDR1 is KGHSH, CDR2 LQKENI. The junction had 5 bases not matched to a gene; V was cut back by 4 bases and J by 3 bases. The CDR3 region is CASSQFTGDTGELFF. CDR3 DNA: TGTGCCAGCTCACAATTCACAGGGGACACCGGGGAGCTGTTTTTT.

This clone has a handful of counts. The genes are TRBV9 and TRBJ2-3; 8 positions match TRBD1. There are 14 residues in the CDR3. Germline trimming cut 5 bases from V and 0 bases from J; bases unmatched to any gene: 2. Per germline, CDR1 SGDLS and CDR2 YYNGEE. CDR3 nucleotide sequence: TGTGCCAGCAGGGGACAGGATAGCACAGATACGCAGTATTTT. Translation: CASRGQDSTDTQYF.

This chain uses TRBV27 with TRBJ1-1, with D hard to call. V was shortened by 3 bases and J by 4 bases, with 9 bases between the two germline ends. CDR1 is MNHEY, CDR2 SMNVEV, per germline (reference sequence). The length of the CDR3 is 13 residues. CDR3 residues: CASSFGGGTEAFF. DNA of the CDR3: TGTGCCAGCAGTTTCGGCGGCGGCACTGAAGCTTTCTTT.

The genes are TRBV10-3 and TRBJ2-7, with a tentative D call TRBD2 (6 bases). Per the germline V gene, CDR1 is ENHRY and CDR2 is SYGVKD. The V and J ends lost 2 bases and 2 bases respectively, with 13 bases between them. The CDR3 totals 15 residues. The CDR3 region is CAISEIGGTAYEQYF. CDR3 sequence (DNA): TGTGCCATCAGTGAGATTGGGGGGACCGCCTACGAGCAGTACTTC.

This sequence joins TRBV28 and TRBJ1-2, with 10 nucleotides matching TRBD1. V shed 6 bases and J 7 bases; nucleotides not matched to a gene: 5. CDR3 length: 13 amino acids. Germline V gene data show CDR1 as MDHEN and CDR2 as SYDVKM. This chain's CDR3 is CASRRDRGSGYTF. In DNA form, the CDR3 reads TGTGCCAGCAGACGGGACAGGGGTAGTGGCTACACCTTC.

The chain employs TRBV14 and TRBJ2-1; D call uncertain. V gave up 4 bases and J gave up 7 bases, with 17 bases separating them. The CDR3 length is 15 residues. Germline loops: CDR1 SGHDN, CDR2 FVKESK. The CDR3 DNA sequence: TGTGCCAGCAGCCGGAGCATCCCTGGCCAAAATGAGCAGTTCTTC. Translation: CASSRSIPGQNEQFF.

This clone was observed a single time. The V gene is TRBV6-1, the J gene TRBJ1-1; 8 bases align to TRBD1. Germline loops: CDR1 MNHNS, CDR2 SASEGT. J lost 5 bases, V lost 6 bases, and 5 bases had no gene match. The CDR3 has 13 amino acids. CDR3 amino acids: CASRVQGETEAFF. The CDR3 region has the DNA TGTGCCAGCAGGGTACAGGGGGAAACTGAAGCTTTCTTT.

The rearrangement links TRBV18 to TRBJ2-1; TRBD1 aligns across 8 bases. Looked up from germline, CDR1 is KGHSH and CDR2 is LQKENI. Germline trimming cut 3 bases from V and 6 bases from J; bases unmatched to any gene: 10. This CDR3 spans 16 amino acids. CDR3 coding DNA: TGTGCCAGCTCACCCATGAGACAGGGGCCGGTCAATGAGCAGTTCTTC. Translating it yields CASSPMRQGPVNEQFF.

This clone is labeled medium-sized. The chain joins TRBV28 to TRBJ1-4; D is unresolved. The CDR3 contains 13 residues. CDR1 is MDHEN and CDR2 is SYDVKM in the germline V gene. V gave up 8 bases and J gave up 8 bases, with 15 bases separating them. The CDR3 loop reads CASGVGRGEKLFF. The CDR3 coding sequence is TGTGCCAGCGGGGTCGGGAGAGGAGAAAAACTGTTTTTT.

In its sample, this clone was seen many times. The chain uses TRBV13 and TRBJ1-1; tentatively, D is TRBD1 (5 bases). Germline loops: CDR1 PRHDT, CDR2 FYEKMQ (reference sequence). This CDR3 comprises 15 residues. V shed 6 bases and J shed 0 bases, with 14 bases lying between them. The CDR3 DNA reads TGTGCCAGCAGGTGGAAAGGGGCACTGAACACTGAAGCTTTCTTT. Translating it yields CASRWKGALNTEAFF.

The chain combines TRBV7-2 with TRBJ2-5, with TRBD2 as a possible D gene (6 bases). The CDR3 extends over 14 amino acids. The ends were cut back, 3 bases at V and 1 base at J, with 9 bases in the middle. Germline CDR1 reads SGHTA; CDR2 reads FQGNSA. This CDR3 is CASSLAGTQETQYF. The CDR3 nucleotides read TGTGCCAGCAGCTTGGCGGGGACCCAAGAGACCCAGTACTTC.

This clone was seen a few times. CDR3 in DNA: TGTGCCAGCAGTTTATTGGAGGACAGAGCCTACGAGCAGTACTTC. Translation gives CASSLLEDRAYEQYF. J is TRBJ2-7 and V is TRBV28, with TRBD1 as a possible D gene (6 bases). The germline V gene has CDR1 MDHEN and CDR2 SYDVKM. The CDR3 covers 15 residues. The V end lost 1 base, the J end lost 2 bases, and 12 bases lay between the germline ends.

V and J are TRBV28 and TRBJ1-4; TRBD1 might be the D (5 bases). Germline V gene data show CDR1 as MDHEN and CDR2 as SYDVKM. The CDR3 extends over 15 amino acids. Trimming shortened V by 6 bases and J by 3 bases, and 14 bases separated the two germline ends. CDR3 sequence (DNA): TGTGCCAGCAGCTCACGGGGGATGGCTAATGAAAAACTGTTTTTT. Translated: CASSSRGMANEKLFF.

V and J are TRBV19 and TRBJ2-1; TRBD1 agrees at 8 bases. The CDR3 runs to 16 residues. Germline trimming cut 3 bases from V and 5 bases from J; bases unmatched to any gene: 9. Germline CDR1 and CDR2: LNHDA and SQIVND (reference sequence). CDR3: CASSMIGGTGNNEQFF. CDR3 DNA sequence: TGTGCCAGTAGTATGATAGGCGGGACAGGTAACAATGAGCAGTTCTTC.